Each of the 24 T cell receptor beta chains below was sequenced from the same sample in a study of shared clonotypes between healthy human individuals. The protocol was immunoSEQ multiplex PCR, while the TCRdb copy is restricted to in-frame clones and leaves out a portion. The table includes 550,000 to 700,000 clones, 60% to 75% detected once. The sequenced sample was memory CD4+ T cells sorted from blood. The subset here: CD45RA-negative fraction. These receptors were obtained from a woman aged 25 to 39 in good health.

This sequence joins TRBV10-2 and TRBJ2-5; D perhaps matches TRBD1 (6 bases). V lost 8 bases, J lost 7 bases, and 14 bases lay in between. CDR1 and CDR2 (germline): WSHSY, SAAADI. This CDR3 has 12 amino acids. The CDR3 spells CASGGQRGTQYF. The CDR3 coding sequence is TGCGCCAGCGGGGGACAACGCGGGACCCAGTACTTC.

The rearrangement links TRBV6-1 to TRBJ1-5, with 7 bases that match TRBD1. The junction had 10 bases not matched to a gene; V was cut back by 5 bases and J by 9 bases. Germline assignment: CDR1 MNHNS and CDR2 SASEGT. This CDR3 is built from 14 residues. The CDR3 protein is CASSRRDSPRPQHF. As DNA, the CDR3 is TGTGCCAGCAGTAGGAGGGACAGCCCAAGGCCCCAGCATTTT.

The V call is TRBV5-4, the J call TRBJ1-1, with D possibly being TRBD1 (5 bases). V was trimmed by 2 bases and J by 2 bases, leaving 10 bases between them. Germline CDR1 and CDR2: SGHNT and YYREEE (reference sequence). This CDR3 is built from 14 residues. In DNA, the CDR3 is TGTGCCAGCAGCTTCGACAGCCTAAACACTGAAGCTTTCTTT. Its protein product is CASSFDSLNTEAFF.

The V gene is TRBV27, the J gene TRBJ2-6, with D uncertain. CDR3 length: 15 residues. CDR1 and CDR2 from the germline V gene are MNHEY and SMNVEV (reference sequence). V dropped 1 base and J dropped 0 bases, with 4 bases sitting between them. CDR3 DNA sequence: TGTGCCAGCAGTTTATTTTACTCTGGGGCCAACGTCCTGACTTTC. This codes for CASSLFYSGANVLTF.

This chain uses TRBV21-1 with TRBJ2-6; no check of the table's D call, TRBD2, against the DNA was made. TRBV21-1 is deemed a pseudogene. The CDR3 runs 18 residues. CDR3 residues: CASSKVGGALTGANVLTF. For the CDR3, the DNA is TGTGCCAGCAGCAAAGTTGGAGGGGCCCTAACCGGGGCCAACGTCCTGACTTTC.

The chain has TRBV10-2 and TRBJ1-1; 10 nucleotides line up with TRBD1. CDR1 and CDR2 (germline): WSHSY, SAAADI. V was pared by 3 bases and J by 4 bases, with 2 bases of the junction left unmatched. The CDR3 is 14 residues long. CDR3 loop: CASSEGTGATEAFF. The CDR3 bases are TGCGCCAGCAGTGAAGGGACAGGGGCCACTGAAGCTTTCTTT.

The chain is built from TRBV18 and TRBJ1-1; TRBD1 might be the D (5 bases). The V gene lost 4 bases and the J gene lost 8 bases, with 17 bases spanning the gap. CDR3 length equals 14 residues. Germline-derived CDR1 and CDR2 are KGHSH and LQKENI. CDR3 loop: CASSLPDQGVEAFF. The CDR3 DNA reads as TGTGCCAGCTCACTCCCAGACCAGGGAGTGGAAGCTTTCTTT.

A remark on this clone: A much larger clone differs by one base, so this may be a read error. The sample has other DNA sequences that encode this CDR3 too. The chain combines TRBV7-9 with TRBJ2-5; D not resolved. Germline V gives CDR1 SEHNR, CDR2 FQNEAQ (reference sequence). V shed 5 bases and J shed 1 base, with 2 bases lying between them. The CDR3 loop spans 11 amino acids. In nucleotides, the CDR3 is TGTGCCAGCAGCCTCCAAGAGACCCAGTACTTC. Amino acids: CASSLQETQYF.

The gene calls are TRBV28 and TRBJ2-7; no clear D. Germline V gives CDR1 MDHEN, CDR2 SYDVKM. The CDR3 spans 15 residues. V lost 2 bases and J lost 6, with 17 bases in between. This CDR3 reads CASSLLSRVIGEQYF. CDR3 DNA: TGTGCCAGCAGTTTACTCTCCCGGGTTATTGGCGAGCAGTACTTC.

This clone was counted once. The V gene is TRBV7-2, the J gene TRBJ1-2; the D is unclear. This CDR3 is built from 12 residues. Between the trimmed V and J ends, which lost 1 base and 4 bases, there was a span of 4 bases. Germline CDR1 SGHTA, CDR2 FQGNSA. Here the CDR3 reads CASSLDVYGYTF. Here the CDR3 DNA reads TGTGCCAGCAGCTTAGACGTCTATGGCTACACCTTC. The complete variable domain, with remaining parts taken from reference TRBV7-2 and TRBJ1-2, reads GAGVSQSPSNKVTEKGKDVELRCDPISGHTALYWYRQSLGQGLEFLIYFQGNSAPDKSGLPSDRFSAERTGGSVSTLTIQRTQQEDSAVYLCASSLDVYGYTFGSGTRLTVV.

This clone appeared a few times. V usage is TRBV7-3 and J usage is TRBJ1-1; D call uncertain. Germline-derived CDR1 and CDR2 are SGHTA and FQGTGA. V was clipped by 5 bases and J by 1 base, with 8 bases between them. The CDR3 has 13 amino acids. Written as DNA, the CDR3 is TGTGCCAGCAGCCGGGCCAGGAACACTGAAGCTTTCTTT. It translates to CASSRARNTEAFF.

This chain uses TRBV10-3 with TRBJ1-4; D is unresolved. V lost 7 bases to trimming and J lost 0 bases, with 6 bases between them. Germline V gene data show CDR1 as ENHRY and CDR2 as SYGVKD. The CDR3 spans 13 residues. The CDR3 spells CAITSATNEKLFF. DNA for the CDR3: TGTGCCATCACTTCCGCAACTAATGAAAAACTGTTTTTT.

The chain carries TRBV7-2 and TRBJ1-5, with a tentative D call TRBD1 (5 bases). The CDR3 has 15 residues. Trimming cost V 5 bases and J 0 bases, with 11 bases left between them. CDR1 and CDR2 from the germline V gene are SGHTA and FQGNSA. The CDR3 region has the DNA TGTGCCAGCAGCGCCCAGGGTTCTAGCAATCAGCCCCAGCATTTT. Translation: CASSAQGSSNQPQHF.

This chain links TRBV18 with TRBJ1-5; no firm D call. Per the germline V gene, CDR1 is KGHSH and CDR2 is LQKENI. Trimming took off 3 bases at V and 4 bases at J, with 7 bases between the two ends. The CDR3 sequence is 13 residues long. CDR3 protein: CASSPGGNQPQHF. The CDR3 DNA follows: TGTGCCAGCTCACCCGGAGGGAATCAGCCCCAGCATTTT.

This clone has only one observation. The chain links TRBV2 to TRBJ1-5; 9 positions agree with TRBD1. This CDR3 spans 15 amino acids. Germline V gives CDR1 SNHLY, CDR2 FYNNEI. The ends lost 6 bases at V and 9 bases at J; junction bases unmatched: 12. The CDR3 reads CASRGQGPSIRPQHF. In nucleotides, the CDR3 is TGTGCCAGCAGGGGACAGGGCCCAAGTATCCGGCCCCAGCATTTT.

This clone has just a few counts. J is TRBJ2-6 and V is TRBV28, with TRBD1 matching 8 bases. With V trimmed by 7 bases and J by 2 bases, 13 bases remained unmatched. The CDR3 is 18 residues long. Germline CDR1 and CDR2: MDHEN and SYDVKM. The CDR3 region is CASIPSGQGKTGANVLTF. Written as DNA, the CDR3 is TGTGCCAGCATTCCATCCGGACAGGGAAAGACTGGGGCCAACGTCCTGACTTTC.

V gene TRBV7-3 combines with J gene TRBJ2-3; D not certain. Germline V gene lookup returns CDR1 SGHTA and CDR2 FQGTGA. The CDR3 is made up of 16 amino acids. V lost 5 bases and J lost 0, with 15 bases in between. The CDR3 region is CASSPKTATSTDTQYF. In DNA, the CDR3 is TGTGCCAGCAGCCCCAAGACGGCCACTAGCACAGATACGCAGTATTTT.

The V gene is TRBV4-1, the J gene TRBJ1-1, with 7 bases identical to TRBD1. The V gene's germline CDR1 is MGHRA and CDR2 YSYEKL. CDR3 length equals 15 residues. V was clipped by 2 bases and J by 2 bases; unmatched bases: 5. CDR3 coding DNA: TGCGCCAGCAGCCAACCGGGGACAGCTAACACTGAAGCTTTCTTT. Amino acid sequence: CASSQPGTANTEAFF.

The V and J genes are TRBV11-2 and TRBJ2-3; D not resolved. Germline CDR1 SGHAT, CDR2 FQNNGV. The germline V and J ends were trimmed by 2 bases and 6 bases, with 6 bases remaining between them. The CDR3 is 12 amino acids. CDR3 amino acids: CASSLIEDTQYF. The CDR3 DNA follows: TGTGCCAGCAGCTTAATCGAGGATACGCAGTATTTT. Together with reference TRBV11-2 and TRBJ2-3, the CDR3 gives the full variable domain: EAGVAQSPRYKIIEKRQSVAFWCNPISGHATLYWYQQILGQGPKLLIQFQNNGVVDDSQLPKDRFSAERLKGVDSTLKIQPAKLEDSAVYLCASSLIEDTQYFGPGTRLTVL.

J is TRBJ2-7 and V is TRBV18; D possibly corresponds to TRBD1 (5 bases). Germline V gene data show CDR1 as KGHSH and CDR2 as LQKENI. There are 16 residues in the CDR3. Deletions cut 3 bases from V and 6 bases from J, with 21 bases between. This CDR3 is CASSPLDSSDRSEQYF. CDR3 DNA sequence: TGTGCCAGCTCACCCCTCGACAGTTCCGACCGTTCCGAGCAGTACTTC.

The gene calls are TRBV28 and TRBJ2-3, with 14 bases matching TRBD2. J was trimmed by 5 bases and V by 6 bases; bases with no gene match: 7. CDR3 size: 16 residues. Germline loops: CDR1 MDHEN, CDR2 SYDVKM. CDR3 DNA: TGTGCCAGCAGACAAGGGGGACTAGCGGGAGTAGATACGCAGTATTTT. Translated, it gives CASRQGGLAGVDTQYF. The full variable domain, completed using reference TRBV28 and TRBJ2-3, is DVKVTQSSRYLVKRTGEKVFLECVQDMDHENMFWYRQDPGLGLRLIYFSYDVKMKEKGDIPEGYSVSREKKERFSLILESASTNQTSMYLCASRQGGLAGVDTQYFGPGTRLTVL.

The CDR3 coding sequence is TGCAGCGTCATTAAGGCGGGATACGAGCAGTACTTC. Encoded protein: CSVIKAGYEQYF. The genes are TRBV29-1 and TRBJ2-7, with D perhaps TRBD2 (6 bases). CDR3 length: 12 amino acids. Germline lookup yields CDR1 SQVTM and CDR2 ANQGSEA. V was shortened by 6 bases and J by 4 bases, with 13 bases between the two germline ends.

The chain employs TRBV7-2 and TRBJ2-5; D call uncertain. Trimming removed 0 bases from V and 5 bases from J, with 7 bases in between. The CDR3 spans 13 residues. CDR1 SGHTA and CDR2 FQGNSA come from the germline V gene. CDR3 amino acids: CASSLALMETQYF. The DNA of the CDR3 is TGTGCCAGCAGCTTAGCGTTAATGGAGACCCAGTACTTC.

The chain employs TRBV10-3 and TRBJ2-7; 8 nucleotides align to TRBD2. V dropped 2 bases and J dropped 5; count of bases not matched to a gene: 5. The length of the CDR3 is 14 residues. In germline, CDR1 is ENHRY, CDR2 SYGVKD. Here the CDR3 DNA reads TGTGCCATCAGTGAGGGTGGACTAGCCGACGAGCAGTACTTC. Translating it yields CAISEGGLADEQYF.